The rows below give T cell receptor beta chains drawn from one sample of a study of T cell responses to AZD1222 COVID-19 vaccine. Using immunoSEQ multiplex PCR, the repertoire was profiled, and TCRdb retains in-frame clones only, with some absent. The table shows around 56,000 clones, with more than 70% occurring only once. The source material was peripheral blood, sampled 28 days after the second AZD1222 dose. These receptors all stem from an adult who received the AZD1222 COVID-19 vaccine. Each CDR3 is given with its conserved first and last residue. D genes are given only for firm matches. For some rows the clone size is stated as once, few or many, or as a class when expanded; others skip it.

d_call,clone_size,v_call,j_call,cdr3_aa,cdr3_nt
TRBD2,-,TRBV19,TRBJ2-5,CASTQRTSGRGGVETQYF,TGTGCCAGTACCCAACGGACTAGCGGGAGGGGCGGGGTAGAGACCCAGTACTTC
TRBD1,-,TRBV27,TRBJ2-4,CASRGQDILAKNIQYF,TGTGCCAGCAGGGGACAGGATATCCTAGCCAAAAACATTCAGTACTTC
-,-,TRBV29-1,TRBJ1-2,CSVEGDVVVGYGYTF,TGCAGCGTTGAAGGGGACGTGGTTGTTGGCTATGGCTACACCTTC
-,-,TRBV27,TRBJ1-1,CASSPRVAWGVASMNTEAFF,TGTGCCAGCAGTCCTCGGGTAGCGTGGGGGGTGGCTTCTATGAACACTGAAGCTTTCTTT
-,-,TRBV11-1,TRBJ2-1,CASSQASNNEQFF,TGTGCCAGCAGCCAAGCCAGTAACAATGAGCAGTTCTTC
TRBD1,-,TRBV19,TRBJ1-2,CASRGDRDGYTF,TGTGCCAGTAGGGGGGACAGGGATGGCTACACCTTC
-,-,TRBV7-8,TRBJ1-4,CASSLETYQLFF,TGTGCCAGCAGCTTAGAGACATATCAACTGTTTTTT
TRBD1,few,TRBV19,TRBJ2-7,CASSIQAPGQASHEQYF,TGTGCCAGTAGTATCCAGGCCCCCGGACAGGCTTCCCACGAGCAGTACTTC
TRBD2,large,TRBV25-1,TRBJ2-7,CASSASGTREQYF,TGTGCCAGCAGTGCTAGCGGGACGAGGGAGCAGTACTTC
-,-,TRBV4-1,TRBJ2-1,CASSQEGGEREQFF,TGCGCCAGCAGCCAAGAAGGGGGTGAAAGGGAGCAGTTCTTC
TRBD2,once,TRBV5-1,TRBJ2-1,CASSLLATSGRALSEQFF,TGCGCCAGCAGCTTGCTTGCGACTAGCGGGAGGGCGCTTAGTGAGCAGTTCTTC
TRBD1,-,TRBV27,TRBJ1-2,CASSTRTGDYTF,TGTGCCAGCAGTACAAGGACAGGGGACTACACCTTC
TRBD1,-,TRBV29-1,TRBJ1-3,CSARTGVSSGNTIYF,TGCAGCGCACGGACAGGGGTGAGCTCTGGAAACACCATATATTTT
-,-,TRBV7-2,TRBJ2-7,CASSLDYRGSEQYF,TGTGCCAGCAGCTTGGACTATCGGGGGTCCGAGCAGTACTTC
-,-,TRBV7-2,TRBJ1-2,CASSLAGEGYTF,TGTGCCAGCAGCTTAGCCGGGGAGGGCTACACCTTC
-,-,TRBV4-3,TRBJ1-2,CASSRSPGDFSGASPNYGYTF,TGCGCCAGCAGCCGATCCCCGGGAGACTTTTCAGGAGCTTCACCTAACTATGGCTACACCTTC
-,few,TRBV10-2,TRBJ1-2,CASSEALDSFYGYTF,TGCGCCAGCAGTGAGGCCCTAGACAGCTTCTATGGCTACACCTTC
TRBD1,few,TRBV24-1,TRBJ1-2,CATSDSGQGNYGYTF,TGTGCCACCAGTGATTCCGGACAGGGGAACTATGGCTACACCTTC
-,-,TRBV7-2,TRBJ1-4,CASSLNPGAPNEKLFF,TGTGCCAGCAGCTTAAATCCGGGGGCGCCTAATGAAAAACTGTTTTTT
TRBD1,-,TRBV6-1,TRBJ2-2,CASSEGQGIDTGELFF,TGTGCCAGCAGTGAAGGACAGGGGATAGACACCGGGGAGCTGTTTTTT
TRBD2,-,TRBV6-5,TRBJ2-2,CASRTSGNTGELFF,TGTGCCAGCAGGACTAGCGGGAACACCGGGGAGCTGTTTTTT
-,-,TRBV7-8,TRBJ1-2,CASSLVTEENYGYTF,TGTGCCAGCAGCTTAGTCACCGAGGAGAACTATGGCTACACCTTC
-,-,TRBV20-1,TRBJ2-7,CSASPKPLKLSYEQYF,TGCAGTGCTAGTCCCAAGCCACTGAAACTCTCCTACGAGCAGTACTTC
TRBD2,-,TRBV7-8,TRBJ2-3,CASSFIAGMGDTQYF,TGTGCCAGCAGCTTCATAGCGGGAATGGGAGATACGCAGTATTTT
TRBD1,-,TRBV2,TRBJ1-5,CASSTGGDGNQPQHF,TGTGCCAGCAGTACAGGGGGGGATGGCAATCAGCCCCAGCATTTT
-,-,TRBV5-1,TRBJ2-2,CASSSGQSGELFF,TGCGCCAGCAGCTCGGGACAATCAGGGGAGCTGTTTTTT
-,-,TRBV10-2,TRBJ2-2,CASSDRGLPNTGELFF,TGCGCCAGCAGTGACAGGGGACTTCCGAACACCGGGGAGCTGTTTTTT
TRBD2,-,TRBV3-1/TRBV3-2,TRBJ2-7,CASSLMGTSGRHEQYF,TGTGCCAGCAGCCTCATGGGGACTAGCGGGCGTCACGAGCAGTACTTC
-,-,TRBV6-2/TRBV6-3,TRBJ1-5,CASSLVERQPQHF,TGTGCCAGCAGTTTGGTGGAACGTCAGCCCCAGCATTTT
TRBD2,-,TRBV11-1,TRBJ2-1,CASSFSGRTNNEQFF,TGTGCCAGCAGCTTTAGCGGGAGAACGAACAATGAGCAGTTCTTC
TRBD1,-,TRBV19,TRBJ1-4,CASAQGVRDEKLFF,TGTGCCAGTGCCCAGGGGGTAAGGGATGAAAAACTGTTTTTT
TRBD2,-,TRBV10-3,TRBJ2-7,CAISGTRLSYEQYF,TGTGCCATCAGTGGGACTAGGCTCTCCTACGAGCAGTACTTC
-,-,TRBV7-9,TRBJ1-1,CASSFPAFTPDSMNTEAFF,TGTGCCAGCAGCTTTCCCGCCTTTACCCCAGACTCAATGAACACTGAAGCTTTCTTT